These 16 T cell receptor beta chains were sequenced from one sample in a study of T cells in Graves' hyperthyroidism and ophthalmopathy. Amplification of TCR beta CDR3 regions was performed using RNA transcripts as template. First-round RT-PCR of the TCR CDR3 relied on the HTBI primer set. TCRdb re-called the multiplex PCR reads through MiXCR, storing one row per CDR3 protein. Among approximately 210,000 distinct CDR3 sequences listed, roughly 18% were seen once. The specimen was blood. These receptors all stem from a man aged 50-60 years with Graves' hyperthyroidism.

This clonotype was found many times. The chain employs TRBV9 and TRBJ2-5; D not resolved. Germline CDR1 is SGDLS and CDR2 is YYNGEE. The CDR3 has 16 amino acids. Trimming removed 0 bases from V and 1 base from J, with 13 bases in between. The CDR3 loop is CASSVGAAEIQETQYF. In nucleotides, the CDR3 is TGTGCCAGCAGCGTAGGGGCGGCTGAGATCCAAGAGACCCAGTACTTC.

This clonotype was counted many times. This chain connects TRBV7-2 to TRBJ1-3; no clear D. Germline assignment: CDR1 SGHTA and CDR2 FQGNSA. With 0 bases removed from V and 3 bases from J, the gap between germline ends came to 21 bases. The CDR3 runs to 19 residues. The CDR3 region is CASSLARRNEHNGGNTIYF. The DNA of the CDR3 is TGTGCCAGCAGCTTAGCCAGACGGAATGAACATAACGGTGGAAACACCATATATTTT.

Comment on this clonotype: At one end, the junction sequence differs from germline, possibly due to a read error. The CDR3 region has the DNA TGTGCTAGCAGCTCAGGACTAGCGAAACAAGAGACCCAATACTTC. This encodes CASSSGLAKQETQYF. The V gene is TRBV7-7, the J gene TRBJ2-5; TRBD2 agrees at 9 bases. CDR1 and CDR2 from the germline V gene are SSHAT and FNYEAQ (reference sequence). CDR3 length: 15 residues.

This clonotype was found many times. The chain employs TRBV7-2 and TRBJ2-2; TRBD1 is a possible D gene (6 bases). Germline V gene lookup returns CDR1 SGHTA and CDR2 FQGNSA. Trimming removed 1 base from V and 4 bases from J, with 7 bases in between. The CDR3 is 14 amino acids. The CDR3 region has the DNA TGTGCCAGCAGCTTAGACAGGGCCACCGGGGAGCTGTTTTTT. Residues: CASSLDRATGELFF.

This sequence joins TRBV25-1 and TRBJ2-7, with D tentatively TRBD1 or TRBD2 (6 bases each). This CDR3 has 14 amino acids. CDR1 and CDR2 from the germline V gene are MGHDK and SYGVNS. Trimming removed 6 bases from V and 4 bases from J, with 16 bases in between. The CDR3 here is CASSKGGGLYEQYF. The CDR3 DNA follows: TGTGCCAGCAGCAAGGGGGGAGGTTTATACGAGCAGTACTTC.

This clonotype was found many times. The CDR3 nucleotides are TGTGCCAGCAGTTCTACTTTAGATACGCAGTATTTT. Protein product: CASSSTLDTQYF. This chain uses TRBV28 with TRBJ2-3, with unresolved D. The germline V gene encodes CDR1 MDHEN and CDR2 SYDVKM. V lost 4 bases, J lost 5 bases, and 7 bases lay in between. CDR3 size: 12 residues.

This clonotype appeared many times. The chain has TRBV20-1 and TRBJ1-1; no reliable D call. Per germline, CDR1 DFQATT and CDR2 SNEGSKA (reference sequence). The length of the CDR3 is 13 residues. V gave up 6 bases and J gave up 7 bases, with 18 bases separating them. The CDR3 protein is CSAPDTPIGEAFF. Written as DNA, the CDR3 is TGCAGTGCCCCTGACACGCCGATAGGTGAAGCTTTCTTT.

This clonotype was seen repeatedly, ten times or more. The CDR3 nucleotides read TGTGCCAGCAGACCGGGACAGGGACCCGACGAGCAGTACTTC. Protein: CASRPGQGPDEQYF. The chain links TRBV28 to TRBJ2-7, with 9 bases lining up with TRBD1. With V trimmed by 6 bases and J by 5 bases, 8 bases remained unmatched. Germline CDR1 is MDHEN and CDR2 is SYDVKM. The CDR3 has 14 residues.

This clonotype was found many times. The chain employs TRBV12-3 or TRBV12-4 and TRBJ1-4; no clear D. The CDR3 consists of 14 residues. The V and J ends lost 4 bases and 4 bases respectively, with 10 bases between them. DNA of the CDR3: TGTGCCAGCAGTTCGACGCCAATTAATGAAAAACTGTTTTTT. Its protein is CASSSTPINEKLFF.

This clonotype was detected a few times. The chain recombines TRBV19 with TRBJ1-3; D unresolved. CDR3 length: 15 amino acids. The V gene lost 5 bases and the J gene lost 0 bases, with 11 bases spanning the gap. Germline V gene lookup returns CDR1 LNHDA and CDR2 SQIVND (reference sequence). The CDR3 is CASSPQSVSGNTIYF. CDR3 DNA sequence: TGTGCCAGTAGTCCTCAGAGCGTCTCTGGAAACACCATATATTTT.

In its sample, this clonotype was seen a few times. CDR3 in DNA: TGCAGCGTAGACTACCATTGGACAGGTCGGAGGAACACCGGGGAGCTGTTTTTT. Amino acids: CSVDYHWTGRRNTGELFF. V usage is TRBV29-1 and J usage is TRBJ2-2, with 7 bases matching TRBD1. The V gene end was trimmed by 6 bases and the J gene end by 1 base; junction bases not matched to a gene: 17. Per germline, CDR1 SQVTM and CDR2 ANQGSEA. The CDR3 covers 18 residues.

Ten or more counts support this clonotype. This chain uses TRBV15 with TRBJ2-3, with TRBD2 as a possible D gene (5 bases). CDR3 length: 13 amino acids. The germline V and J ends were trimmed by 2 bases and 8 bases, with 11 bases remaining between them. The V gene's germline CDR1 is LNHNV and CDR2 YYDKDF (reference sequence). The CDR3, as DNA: TGTGCCACCAGCAGACCACCCCGGGGTACGCAGTATTTT. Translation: CATSRPPRGTQYF. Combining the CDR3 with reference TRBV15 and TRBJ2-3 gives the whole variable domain DAMVIQNPRYQVTQFGKPVTLSCSQTLNHNVMYWYQQKSSQAPKLLFHYYDKDFNNEADTPDNFQSRRPNTSFCFLDIRSPGLGDTAMYLCATSRPPRGTQYFGPGTRLTVL.

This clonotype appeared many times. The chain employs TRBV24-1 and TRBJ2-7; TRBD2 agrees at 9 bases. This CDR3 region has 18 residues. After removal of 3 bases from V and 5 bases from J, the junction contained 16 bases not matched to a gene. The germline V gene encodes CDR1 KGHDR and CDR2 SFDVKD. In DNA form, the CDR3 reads TGTGCCACCAGTGATCCATCCTCGGGACTAGCAGGTGTCGACGAGCAGTACTTC. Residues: CATSDPSSGLAGVDEQYF.

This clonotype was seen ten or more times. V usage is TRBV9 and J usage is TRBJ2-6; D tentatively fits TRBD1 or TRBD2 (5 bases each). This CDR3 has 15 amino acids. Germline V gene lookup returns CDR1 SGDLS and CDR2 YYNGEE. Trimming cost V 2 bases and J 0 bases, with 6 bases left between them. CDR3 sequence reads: CASSVGPSGANVLTF. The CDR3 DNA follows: TGTGCCAGCAGCGTGGGACCCTCTGGGGCCAACGTCCTGACTTTC.

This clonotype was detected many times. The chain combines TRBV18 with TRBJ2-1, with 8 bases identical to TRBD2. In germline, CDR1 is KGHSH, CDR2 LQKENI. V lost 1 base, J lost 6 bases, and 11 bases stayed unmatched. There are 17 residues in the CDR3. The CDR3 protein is CASSPLNTAGGRNEQFF. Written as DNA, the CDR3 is TGTGCCAGCTCACCACTTAATACGGCGGGAGGTCGCAATGAGCAGTTCTTC.

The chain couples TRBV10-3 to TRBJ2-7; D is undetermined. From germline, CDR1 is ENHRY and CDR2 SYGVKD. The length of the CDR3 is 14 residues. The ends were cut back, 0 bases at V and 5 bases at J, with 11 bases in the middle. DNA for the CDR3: TGTGCCATCAGTGAGTCGGGCAGGTCCAACGAGCAGTACTTC. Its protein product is CAISESGRSNEQYF.